This entry lists 26 T cell receptor beta chains sequenced from one sample in a study of shared clonotypes between healthy human individuals. TCRdb's table, derived via immunoSEQ multiplex PCR, lists solely in-frame clones and lacks some. The sample holds 1,500,000 or so clones, roughly 96% seen once. Sequencing was done on a sample of naive CD4+ T cells sorted from blood. Subset here: CD45RA+ positively selected. The receptor source for this set is a young man in good health.

The genes are TRBV7-9 and TRBJ2-5; the D gene could be TRBD1 or TRBD2 (5 bases each). Germline CDR1 and CDR2: SEHNR and FQNEAQ (reference sequence). V lost 5 bases to trimming and J lost 1 base, with 14 bases between them. This CDR3 is built from 15 residues. CDR3 bases: TGTGCCAGCAGCCAAGGGGTAGCGTCCCAAGAGACCCAGTACTTC. It codes for CASSQGVASQETQYF.

J is TRBJ2-5 and V is TRBV5-6; D possibly corresponds to TRBD2 (6 bases). Per germline, CDR1 SGHDT and CDR2 YYEEEE. V was trimmed by 6 bases and J by 3 bases, leaving 12 bases between them. CDR3 length equals 13 residues. Written as DNA, the CDR3 is TGTGCCAGCATGGGAGGTGGGGAAGAGACCCAGTACTTC. Residues: CASMGGGEETQYF.

J is TRBJ2-3 and V is TRBV7-2, with D unclear. The CDR3 covers 16 residues. The V gene's germline CDR1 is SGHTA and CDR2 FQGNSA. The V end was cut by 2 bases, the J end by 7 bases, with 19 bases between. CDR3 residues: CASSLRLGVPFYTQYF. CDR3 DNA: TGTGCCAGCAGCTTAAGGTTGGGCGTGCCTTTTTATACGCAGTATTTT.

The rearrangement uses TRBV27 and TRBJ2-7, with 15 nucleotides matching TRBD2. V lost 3 bases and J lost 3; bases outside the gene matches: 6. CDR1 is MNHEY and CDR2 is SMNVEV in the germline V gene (reference sequence). CDR3 length: 17 amino acids. CDR3 DNA: TGTGCCAGCAGTTTCCTCGGACTAGCGGGAGGGATCTACGAGCAGTACTTC. Protein sequence: CASSFLGLAGGIYEQYF.

This clone was observed a single time. The J gene is TRBJ2-7, the V gene TRBV9; the match to TRBD2 covers 11 bases. CDR3 length: 17 residues. V gave up 4 bases and J gave up 3 bases; unmatched junction bases: 12. The germline CDR1 and CDR2 sequences are SGDLS and YYNGEE. CDR3 in DNA: TGTGCCAGCAGCCCGGGGAGACTTCTAGCGGGAGGCTACGAGCAGTACTTC. Amino acid sequence: CASSPGRLLAGGYEQYF.

J is TRBJ2-2 and V is TRBV2; maybe TRBD1 (6 bases). CDR3 size: 14 residues. Germline CDR1 is SNHLY and CDR2 is FYNNEI. Trimming took off 3 bases at V and 5 bases at J, with 10 bases between the two ends. CDR3 in DNA: TGTGCCAGCAGTGAGGACAGAAGGACCGGGGAGCTGTTTTTT. Residues: CASSEDRRTGELFF. The whole variable domain, remainder taken from reference TRBV2 and TRBJ2-2, is EPEVTQTPSHQVTQMGQEVILRCVPISNHLYFYWYRQILGQKVEFLVSFYNNEISEKSEIFDDQFSVERPDGSNFTLKIRSTKLEDSAMYFCASSEDRRTGELFFGEGSRLTVL.

A word on this clone: The same CDR3 also results from other DNA sequences found in this sample. The rearrangement links TRBV20-1 to TRBJ2-1; D not certain. Trimming cost V 6 bases and J 4 bases, with 7 bases left between them. Germline V gives CDR1 DFQATT, CDR2 SNEGSKA (reference sequence). CDR3 length: 11 residues. CDR3 coding DNA: TGCAGTGCCCAAGGGTACAATGAGCAGTTCTTC. It yields the protein CSAQGYNEQFF.

The V gene is TRBV19, the J gene TRBJ2-7; 11 bases align to TRBD2. After removal of 6 bases from V and 1 base from J, the junction contained 5 bases not matched to a gene. Germline CDR1 and CDR2: LNHDA and SQIVND (reference sequence). The CDR3 has 15 residues. The CDR3 bases are TGTGCCAGTAGAACTAGCGGGAGTGGTTCCTACGAGCAGTACTTC. This codes for CASRTSGSGSYEQYF.

The chain has TRBV27 and TRBJ2-1; 11 bases are a match to TRBD2. V was pared by 3 bases and J by 8 bases, with 12 bases of the junction left unmatched. This CDR3 region has 17 residues. Germline assignment: CDR1 MNHEY and CDR2 SMNVEV (reference sequence). The CDR3 here is CASSFRTSGSYPHEQFF. As DNA, the CDR3 is TGTGCCAGCAGTTTCAGAACTAGCGGGAGCTATCCTCATGAGCAGTTCTTC.

V is TRBV10-3 and J is TRBJ2-7, with a weak D call TRBD2 (6 bases). The length of the CDR3 is 15 residues. V dropped 4 bases and J dropped 3 bases, with 16 bases sitting between them. The germline V gene has CDR1 ENHRY and CDR2 SYGVKD. The CDR3 loop reads CAISGRGVGNYEQYF. The DNA for the CDR3 is TGTGCCATCAGTGGGAGGGGAGTGGGGAACTACGAGCAGTACTTC.

The CDR3 nucleotides read TGCGCCAGCAGCGGAAGAGACAGCGGTCGGTCCGGGGAGCTGTTTTTT. Its protein is CASSGRDSGRSGELFF. The V call is TRBV5-1, the J call TRBJ2-2; D may correspond to TRBD1 or TRBD2 (5 bases each). The CDR3 is 16 amino acids. Trimming removed 4 bases at V and 6 bases at J, with 19 bases between. Germline values: CDR1 SGHRS, CDR2 YFSETQ.

The chain joins TRBV4-1 to TRBJ2-7, with D perhaps TRBD1 (5 bases). Looked up from germline, CDR1 is MGHRA and CDR2 is YSYEKL. The CDR3 is made up of 15 amino acids. Trimming took 1 base from V and 6 from J, leaving 16 bases between them. CDR3 loop: CASSQASHRGGEQYF. CDR3 DNA sequence: TGCGCCAGCAGCCAAGCCTCCCATAGGGGCGGCGAGCAGTACTTC.

The rearrangement joins TRBV29-1 to TRBJ2-7, with D perhaps being TRBD1 or TRBD2 (7 bases each). Looked up from germline, CDR1 is SQVTM and CDR2 is ANQGSEA. The CDR3 spans 14 residues. The ends were cut back, 4 bases at V and 4 bases at J, with 17 bases in the middle. The CDR3 nucleotides read TGCAGCGTTGGGGAGGGACAGCTGACGTACGAGCAGTACTTC. Translating it yields CSVGEGQLTYEQYF.

This rearrangement joins TRBV7-2 to TRBJ2-5, with no clear D. V lost 5 bases, J lost 1 base, and 5 bases lay in between. Germline CDR1 is SGHTA and CDR2 is FQGNSA. The length of the CDR3 is 12 residues. The CDR3 bases are TGTGCCAGCAGCCAATTCCAAGAGACCCAGTACTTC. As protein: CASSQFQETQYF.

This clone appeared once. The chain has TRBV9 and TRBJ2-2; TRBD1 matches at 7 bases. J was trimmed by 5 bases and V by 0 bases; bases with no gene match: 7. This CDR3 has 16 residues. Germline V gene lookup returns CDR1 SGDLS and CDR2 YYNGEE. The CDR3 sequence: CASSVGLGQTTGELFF. As DNA, the CDR3 is TGTGCCAGCAGCGTAGGACTGGGACAGACAACCGGGGAGCTGTTTTTT.

This clone occurred a few times. V and J are TRBV5-8 and TRBJ1-1; D not resolved. Germline V gene sequence: CDR1 SGHTS, CDR2 YDEGEE. The CDR3 length is 15 residues. With 4 bases removed from V and 0 bases from J, the gap between germline ends came to 13 bases. The CDR3 spells CASSPITRLNTEAFF. Here the CDR3 DNA reads TGTGCCAGCAGCCCGATCACCAGGCTGAACACTGAAGCTTTCTTT.

The chain couples TRBV18 to TRBJ1-1; D is undetermined. The CDR3 loop spans 13 amino acids. Germline CDR1 KGHSH, CDR2 LQKENI. The V end lost 2 bases, the J end lost 3 bases, and 7 bases lay between the germline ends. CDR3 region: CASSPGQDTEAFF. CDR3 coding DNA: TGTGCCAGCTCACCAGGGCAGGACACTGAAGCTTTCTTT. The full variable domain, in which reference TRBV18 and TRBJ1-1 provide the parts outside the CDR3, is NAGVMQNPRHLVRRRGQEARLRCSPMKGHSHVYWYRQLPEEGLKFMVYLQKENIIDESGMPKERFSAEFPKEGPSILRIQQVVRGDSAAYFCASSPGQDTEAFFGQGTRLTVV.

The CDR3 nucleotides read TGTGCCAGCAGTTTTACAAGGGACTATCAGCCCCAGCATTTT. Residues: CASSFTRDYQPQHF. This chain links TRBV28 with TRBJ1-5, with D maybe TRBD1 (5 bases). The CDR3 has 14 residues. The germline V gene encodes CDR1 MDHEN and CDR2 SYDVKM. Trimming shortened V by 3 bases and J by 5 bases, and 11 bases separated the two germline ends.

V gene TRBV4-1 combines with J gene TRBJ1-1; D is perhaps TRBD1 (6 bases). Germline V gene data show CDR1 as MGHRA and CDR2 as YSYEKL. This CDR3 comprises 17 residues. V dropped 4 bases and J dropped 1 base, with 19 bases sitting between them. The CDR3 sequence: CASSRDSQGPRNTEAFF. The DNA of the CDR3 is TGCGCCAGCAGCCGCGATTCGCAGGGGCCCCGGAACACTGAAGCTTTCTTT.

The chain is built from TRBV5-8 and TRBJ2-5, with no clear D. Trimming pared 3 bases from V and 1 base from J, leaving 13 bases between. From germline, CDR1 is SGHTS and CDR2 YDEGEE. This CDR3 has 15 amino acids. The CDR3 reads CASSSGTAFQETQYF. CDR3 bases: TGTGCCAGCAGCTCCGGAACAGCCTTCCAAGAGACCCAGTACTTC.

V gene TRBV6-4 combines with J gene TRBJ2-1; 8 bases agree with TRBD2. Germline trimming cut 2 bases from V and 3 bases from J; bases unmatched to any gene: 3. The CDR3 is made up of 15 amino acids. Germline V lookup: CDR1 MRHNA, CDR2 SNTAGT. CDR3 sequence (DNA): TGTGCCAGCAGTGACGTCGGGAGGGGCTACAATGAGCAGTTCTTC. It translates to CASSDVGRGYNEQFF.

The chain joins TRBV6-5 to TRBJ2-7, with D perhaps matching TRBD2 (6 bases). V gave up 5 bases and J gave up 0 bases, with 14 bases separating them. The CDR3 length is 15 residues. The V gene's germline CDR1 is MNHEY and CDR2 SVGAGI. In DNA form, the CDR3 reads TGTGCCAGCAGTCCGCAGGGAGGACCCTCCTACGAGCAGTACTTC. Translation: CASSPQGGPSYEQYF.

The chain recombines TRBV18 with TRBJ2-1; 10 nucleotides align to TRBD1. The trim removed 6 bases at V and 7 bases at J, leaving 9 bases unmatched. This CDR3 spans 15 amino acids. Germline V CDR1 and CDR2: KGHSH, LQKENI. The CDR3 is CASSHGTGDYNEQFF. CDR3 bases: TGTGCCAGCTCCCATGGGACAGGGGACTATAATGAGCAGTTCTTC. The entire variable domain, with the rest obtained from reference TRBV18 and TRBJ2-1, is as follows: NAGVMQNPRHLVRRRGQEARLRCSPMKGHSHVYWYRQLPEEGLKFMVYLQKENIIDESGMPKERFSAEFPKEGPSILRIQQVVRGDSAAYFCASSHGTGDYNEQFFGPGTRLTVL.

V and J are TRBV7-3 and TRBJ2-1; the match to TRBD2 covers 7 bases. V was clipped by 2 bases and J by 4 bases; unmatched bases: 11. Germline V CDR1 and CDR2: SGHTA, FQGTGA. This CDR3 has 17 amino acids. The CDR3 sequence: CASSLRRPSGEYNEQFF. As DNA, the CDR3 is TGTGCCAGCAGCTTACGCCGGCCTAGCGGAGAATACAATGAGCAGTTCTTC.

This chain connects TRBV28 to TRBJ2-7, with 7 bases aligning to TRBD2. This CDR3 contains 14 residues. The germline V gene has CDR1 MDHEN and CDR2 SYDVKM. The J segment lost 3 bases and the V segment lost 2 bases, leaving 4 bases of the junction unmatched. The CDR3 spells CASSLAREIYEQYF. CDR3 coding DNA: TGTGCCAGCAGTTTAGCGCGGGAGATCTACGAGCAGTACTTC.

The chain is built from TRBV5-3 and TRBJ1-2, with D possibly being TRBD1 (5 bases). TRBV5-3 is annotated as an ORF whose role is uncertain. Trimming removed 1 base at V and 3 bases at J, with 16 bases between. The CDR3 covers 16 residues. The CDR3 DNA sequence: TGTGCCAGAAGCTTGTGGGGATTGACAGACTACTATGGCTACACCTTC. Its translation: CARSLWGLTDYYGYTF.